The 23 T cell receptor beta chains reported below all come from one sample, sequenced in a study of T-cell memory formation after mild COVID-19. TCRdb recomputed calls from the 5' RACE reads with MiXCR, one row per CDR3 protein. The data hold 350,000 to 400,000 distinct CDR3 sequences, with around a fifth observed a single time. What was sequenced was PBMCs or a T cell subset sorted from them (not recorded which). These receptors all stem from an adult woman who had mild COVID-19 (a few samples of this study predate the infection). Cell type and time point are not known.

At least ten counts were recorded for this clonotype. V usage is TRBV12-3 or TRBV12-4 and J usage is TRBJ2-4; no clear D. V was clipped by 1 base and J by 0 bases, with 4 bases between them. This CDR3 comprises 14 residues. The CDR3 loop is CASSLGGAKNIQYF. In DNA form, the CDR3 reads TGTGCCAGCAGTTTAGGGGGAGCCAAAAACATTCAGTACTTC.

The genes are TRBV6-6 and TRBJ1-1; D is uncertain. CDR3 length equals 14 residues. Germline V gives CDR1 MNHNY, CDR2 SVGAGI (reference sequence). V was shortened by 4 bases and J by 0 bases, with 9 bases between the two germline ends. The CDR3 region is CASSFTDMNTEAFF. DNA for the CDR3: TGTGCCAGCAGTTTTACAGACATGAACACTGAAGCTTTCTTT.

V usage is TRBV9 and J usage is TRBJ1-2, with D possibly TRBD1 on 5 matching bases. Germline CDR1 is SGDLS and CDR2 is YYNGEE. There are 15 residues in the CDR3. The V and J ends lost 3 bases and 2 bases respectively, with 14 bases between them. The CDR3 DNA reads TGTGCCAGCAGCGCGAGGGGTAGGGAGAACTATGGCTACACCTTC. It codes for CASSARGRENYGYTF.

The chain recombines TRBV4-1 with TRBJ1-1; a possible D gene is TRBD1 (5 bases). The ends were cut back, 0 bases at V and 0 bases at J, with 5 bases in the middle. Germline lookup yields CDR1 MGHRA and CDR2 YSYEKL. CDR3 length: 14 amino acids. The CDR3 region has the DNA TGCGCCAGCAGCCAAGAAGGGGTGAACACTGAAGCTTTCTTT. It is translated as CASSQEGVNTEAFF.

The chain combines TRBV7-6 with TRBJ2-7, with D tentatively TRBD1 or TRBD2 (5 bases each). Germline V lookup: CDR1 SGHVS, CDR2 FNYEAQ. The CDR3 runs to 15 residues. V was clipped by 5 bases and J by 6 bases, with 20 bases between them. The CDR3 is CASSPSPGDLPEQYF. Written as DNA, the CDR3 is TGTGCCAGCAGCCCATCTCCCGGGGACCTCCCCGAGCAGTACTTC.

The chain combines TRBV5-1 with TRBJ2-1; 8 positions match TRBD1. Germline V CDR1 and CDR2: SGHRS, YFSETQ. With V trimmed by 0 bases and J by 10 bases, 12 bases remained unmatched. The CDR3 has 16 residues. The CDR3, as DNA: TGCGCCAGCAGCTTGGGGCCAGGGGGCGAGTTGGAGGAGCAGTTCTTC. This translates into CASSLGPGGELEEQFF.

This clonotype has only a few counts. The genes are TRBV19 and TRBJ1-5; 7 bases line up with TRBD1. The CDR3 spans 15 residues. V lost 7 bases to trimming and J lost 4 bases; unmatched junction nucleotides: 10. Germline assignment: CDR1 LNHDA and CDR2 SQIVND (reference sequence). CDR3 sequence (DNA): TGTGCCAGTATTCCGACAGGGTTGGGGAATCAGCCCCAGCATTTT. Translating gives CASIPTGLGNQPQHF.

The DNA for the CDR3 is TGCAGTGCTAGAGTGGACAGGGAAGGTTCGGGGGGCTACACCTTC. Amino acids: CSARVDREGSGGYTF. V is TRBV20-1 and J is TRBJ1-2, with 8 bases fitting TRBD1. Germline V lookup: CDR1 DFQATT, CDR2 SNEGSKA (reference sequence). V was pared by 1 base and J by 8 bases, with 12 bases of the junction left unmatched. The CDR3 spans 15 residues.

This clonotype was seen repeatedly, ten times or more. Here the CDR3 DNA reads TGTGCCAGCAGTTTAGGTCAGCGGATCCAGTTCTTC. It codes for CASSLGQRIQFF. This chain joins TRBV12-3 or TRBV12-4 and TRBJ2-1; weak D call: TRBD2 (5 bases). V gave up 1 base and J gave up 13 bases, with 11 bases separating them. The CDR3 runs 12 residues.

This chain links TRBV28 with TRBJ2-7; 8 nucleotides line up with TRBD1. The V and J ends lost 2 bases and 3 bases, in that order; junction bases with no gene match: 9. Germline CDR1 is MDHEN and CDR2 is SYDVKM. This CDR3 contains 16 residues. The CDR3 DNA follows: TGTGCCAGCAGTTTAAGGGGACAGGTTCGGGGCTACGAGCAGTACTTC. As protein: CASSLRGQVRGYEQYF. Together with reference TRBV28 and TRBJ2-7, the CDR3 gives the full variable domain: DVKVTQSSRYLVKRTGEKVFLECVQDMDHENMFWYRQDPGLGLRLIYFSYDVKMKEKGDIPEGYSVSREKKERFSLILESASTNQTSMYLCASSLRGQVRGYEQYFGPGTRLTVT.

This clonotype was seen more than once but under ten times. The rearrangement links TRBV5-1 to TRBJ2-1, with 8 bases that match TRBD2. Trimming removed 0 bases from V and 9 bases from J; junction bases left unmatched: 8. CDR3 length equals 15 residues. Germline-derived CDR1 and CDR2 are SGHRS and YFSETQ. The CDR3 reads CASSLVSGGHAEQFF. Written as DNA, the CDR3 is TGCGCCAGCAGCTTGGTGTCGGGGGGGCACGCTGAGCAGTTCTTC.

The table lists this clonotype with many counts. The V gene is TRBV7-2, the J gene TRBJ2-3; tentative D call: TRBD2 (5 bases). CDR3 length equals 13 residues. V dropped 3 bases and J dropped 2 bases, with 6 bases sitting between them. CDR1 and CDR2 (germline): SGHTA, FQGNSA. The CDR3 sequence: CASSLGATDTQYF. CDR3 nucleotides: TGTGCCAGCAGCTTGGGAGCCACAGATACGCAGTATTTT.

This clonotype was counted only a few times. The chain joins TRBV7-6 to TRBJ2-5; 8 bases line up with TRBD2. Germline V gene lookup returns CDR1 SGHVS and CDR2 FNYEAQ. With 2 bases clipped from V and 5 bases from J, the junction kept 4 bases outside the gene matches. The CDR3 has 14 residues. CDR3 amino acids: CASSLSGGSETQYF. As DNA, the CDR3 is TGTGCCAGCAGCTTAAGCGGGGGTTCGGAGACCCAGTACTTC.

In its sample, this clonotype was seen a few times. The chain uses TRBV2 and TRBJ1-5; D not resolved. Trimming stripped 7 bases from V and 4 bases from J, with 8 bases between. Germline CDR1 reads SNHLY; CDR2 reads FYNNEI. CDR3 length: 12 amino acids. DNA for the CDR3: TGTGCCAGCAAGCTCCGGAATCAGCCCCAGCATTTT. As protein: CASKLRNQPQHF.

This clonotype was detected only once. The V and J genes are TRBV15 and TRBJ2-1; no clear D. Germline V gives CDR1 LNHNV, CDR2 YYDKDF (reference sequence). V was trimmed by 0 bases and J by 3 bases, leaving 9 bases between them. This CDR3 comprises 15 residues. The DNA for the CDR3 is TGTGCCACCAGCAGAGATCTTGGGAACTACAATGAGCAGTTCTTC. The encoded protein is CATSRDLGNYNEQFF. The whole variable domain, filled in from reference TRBV15 and TRBJ2-1, reads DAMVIQNPRYQVTQFGKPVTLSCSQTLNHNVMYWYQQKSSQAPKLLFHYYDKDFNNEADTPDNFQSRRPNTSFCFLDIRSPGLGDTAMYLCATSRDLGNYNEQFFGPGTRLTVL.

This clonotype was counted a few times. The chain recombines TRBV7-2 with TRBJ1-6, with TRBD1 matching over 7 bases. This CDR3 spans 14 amino acids. Germline V lookup: CDR1 SGHTA, CDR2 FQGNSA. J lost 10 bases, V lost 6 bases, and 9 bases had no gene match. CDR3 in amino acids: CASRTGTVGSPLHF. The CDR3 nucleotides are TGTGCCAGCAGGACCGGGACAGTCGGATCACCCCTCCACTTT. The whole variable domain, remainder taken from reference TRBV7-2 and TRBJ1-6, is GAGVSQSPSNKVTEKGKDVELRCDPISGHTALYWYRQSLGQGLEFLIYFQGNSAPDKSGLPSDRFSAERTGGSVSTLTIQRTQQEDSAVYLCASRTGTVGSPLHFGNGTRLTVT.

This clonotype was detected a few times. The chain has TRBV24-1 and TRBJ2-2; 12 bases are shared with TRBD1. Losses at the gene ends were 3 bases for V and 4 bases for J; bases not matched to a gene: 2. Germline loops: CDR1 KGHDR, CDR2 SFDVKD. The CDR3 runs 16 residues. This CDR3 reads CATSDPGQGATGELFF. CDR3 coding DNA: TGTGCCACCAGTGATCCGGGACAGGGGGCCACCGGGGAGCTGTTTTTT.

This chain links TRBV5-1 with TRBJ1-3; no clear D gene. V was pared by 0 bases and J by 10 bases, with 11 bases between. CDR3 length: 13 amino acids. CDR1 and CDR2 (germline): SGHRS, YFSETQ. The CDR3 nucleotides are TGCGCCAGCAGCTTGGGGCAAGGTGGAACCATATATTTT. Protein: CASSLGQGGTIYF.

The chain has TRBV20-1 and TRBJ1-3; D is ambiguous. CDR1 is DFQATT and CDR2 is SNEGSKA in the germline V gene (reference sequence). The V end lost 3 bases, the J end lost 0 bases, and 9 bases lay between the germline ends. This CDR3 region has 14 residues. In DNA, the CDR3 is TGCAGTGCTAGGGGAGAGAGCTCTGGAAACACCATATATTTT. Protein sequence: CSARGESSGNTIYF.

The chain carries TRBV29-1 and TRBJ1-5; TRBD1 is a possible D gene (6 bases). V was trimmed by 6 bases and J by 6 bases, leaving 15 bases between them. This CDR3 is 13 amino acids long. Germline values: CDR1 SQVTM, CDR2 ANQGSEA. Here the CDR3 DNA reads TGCAGCGTAGCCCGGGACAATGGTCAGCCCCAGCATTTT. It codes for CSVARDNGQPQHF.

In its sample, this clonotype was seen a few times. This CDR3 is CASSLVGLETNTGELFF. In DNA form, the CDR3 reads TGTGCCAGCAGCTTAGTTGGGCTAGAGACGAACACCGGGGAGCTGTTTTTT. The rearrangement uses TRBV7-8 and TRBJ2-2, with D hard to call. The CDR3 is 17 amino acids. V was trimmed by 1 base and J by 0 bases, leaving 12 bases between them. Per germline, CDR1 SGHVS and CDR2 FQNEAQ.

This clonotype was seen only a few times. The chain couples TRBV20-1 to TRBJ2-1; maybe TRBD2 (5 bases). Germline assignment: CDR1 DFQATT and CDR2 SNEGSKA (reference sequence). There are 14 residues in the CDR3. Trimming shortened V by 2 bases and J by 0 bases, and 8 bases separated the two germline ends. The CDR3 nucleotides read TGCAGTGCTAGACGAGCGGACTCCTACAATGAGCAGTTCTTC. Protein product: CSARRADSYNEQFF.

The chain employs TRBV6-1 and TRBJ2-3; D may be TRBD1 (6 bases). Germline lookup yields CDR1 MNHNS and CDR2 SASEGT. The CDR3 totals 17 residues. Trimming left V 5 bases short and J 6 bases short, with 24 bases between. CDR3 protein: CASSRTTGIRFEDTQYF. Written as DNA, the CDR3 is TGTGCCAGCAGTAGAACCACAGGGATTAGGTTCGAGGATACGCAGTATTTT.